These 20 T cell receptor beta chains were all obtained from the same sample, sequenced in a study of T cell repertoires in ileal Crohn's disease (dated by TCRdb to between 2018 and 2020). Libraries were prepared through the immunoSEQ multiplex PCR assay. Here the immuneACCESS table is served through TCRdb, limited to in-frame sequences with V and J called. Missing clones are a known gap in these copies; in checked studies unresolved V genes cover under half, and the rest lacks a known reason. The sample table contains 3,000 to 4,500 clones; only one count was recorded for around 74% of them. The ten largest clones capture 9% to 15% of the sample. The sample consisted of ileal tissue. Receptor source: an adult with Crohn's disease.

This CDR3 reads CASSQGLAGAGELFF. In nucleotides, the CDR3 is TGTGCCAGCAGCCAGGGACTAGCGGGGGCCGGGGAGCTGTTTTTT. This chain connects TRBV7-6 to TRBJ2-2, with 14 bases that match TRBD2. The CDR3 is 15 amino acids. In germline, CDR1 is SGHVS, CDR2 FNYEAQ. V dropped 5 bases and J dropped 6; count of bases not matched to a gene: 2.

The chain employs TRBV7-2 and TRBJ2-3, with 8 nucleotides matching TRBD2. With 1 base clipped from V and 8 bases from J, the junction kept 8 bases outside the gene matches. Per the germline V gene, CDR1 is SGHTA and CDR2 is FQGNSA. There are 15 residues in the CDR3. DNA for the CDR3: TGTGCCAGCAGCTTAGTTTACGGGGGGGCGGGTACGCAGTATTTT. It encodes CASSLVYGGAGTQYF.

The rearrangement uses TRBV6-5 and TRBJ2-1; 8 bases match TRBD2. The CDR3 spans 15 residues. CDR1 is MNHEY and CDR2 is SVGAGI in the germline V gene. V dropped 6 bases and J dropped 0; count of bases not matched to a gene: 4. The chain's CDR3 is CASRLAGPSYNEQFF. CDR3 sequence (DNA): TGTGCCAGCAGGTTAGCGGGGCCCTCCTACAATGAGCAGTTCTTC.

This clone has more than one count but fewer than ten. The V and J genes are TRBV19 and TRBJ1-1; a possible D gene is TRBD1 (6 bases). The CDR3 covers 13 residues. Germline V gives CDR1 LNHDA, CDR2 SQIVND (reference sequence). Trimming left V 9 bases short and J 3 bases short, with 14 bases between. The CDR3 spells CASNREGDTEAFF. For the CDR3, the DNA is TGTGCCAGCAACAGGGAGGGAGACACTGAAGCTTTCTTT.

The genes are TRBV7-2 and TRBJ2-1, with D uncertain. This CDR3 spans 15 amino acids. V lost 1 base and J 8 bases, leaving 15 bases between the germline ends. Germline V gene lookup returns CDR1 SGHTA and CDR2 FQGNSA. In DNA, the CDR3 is TGTGCCAGCAGCTTAGGGGCCCCCCCGCGCTATGAGCAGTTCTTC. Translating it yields CASSLGAPPRYEQFF.

The CDR3 spells CASSQEPSGGNEQFF. Written as DNA, the CDR3 is TGTGCCAGCAGCCAAGAGCCTAGCGGGGGGAATGAGCAGTTCTTC. The gene calls are TRBV4-2 and TRBJ2-1, with 11 nucleotides matching TRBD2. J gave up 7 bases and V 0 bases, and 2 bases lay outside the gene matches. The CDR3 covers 15 residues. Per germline, CDR1 LGHNA and CDR2 YNFKEQ.

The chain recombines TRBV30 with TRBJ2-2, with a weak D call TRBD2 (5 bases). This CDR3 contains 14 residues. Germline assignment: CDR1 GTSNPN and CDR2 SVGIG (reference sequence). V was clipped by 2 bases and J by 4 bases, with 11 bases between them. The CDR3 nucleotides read TGTGCCTGGAGTAGAGGGATCAGCACCGGGGAGCTGTTTTTT. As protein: CAWSRGISTGELFF.

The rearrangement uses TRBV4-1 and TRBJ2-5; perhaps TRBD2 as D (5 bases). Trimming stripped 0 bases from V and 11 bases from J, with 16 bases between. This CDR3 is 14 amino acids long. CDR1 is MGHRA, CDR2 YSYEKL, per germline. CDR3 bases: TGCGCCAGCAGCCAAGATTCGGGTCTAAGGGAGCAGTACTTC. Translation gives CASSQDSGLREQYF.

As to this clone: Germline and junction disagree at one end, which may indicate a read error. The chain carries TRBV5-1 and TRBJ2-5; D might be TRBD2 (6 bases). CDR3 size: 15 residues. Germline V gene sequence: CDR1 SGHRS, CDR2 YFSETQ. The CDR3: CASSLARGNQETQYF. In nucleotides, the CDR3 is TGTGCCAGCAGCTTGGCCCGGGGGAATCAAGAGACCCAGTACTTC.

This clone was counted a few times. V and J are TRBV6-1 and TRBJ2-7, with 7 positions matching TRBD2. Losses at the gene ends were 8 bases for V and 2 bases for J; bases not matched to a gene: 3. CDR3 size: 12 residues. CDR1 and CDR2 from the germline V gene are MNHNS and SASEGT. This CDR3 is CASGSGTYEQYV. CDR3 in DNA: TGTGCCAGCGGGAGCGGGACCTACGAGCAGTACGTC.

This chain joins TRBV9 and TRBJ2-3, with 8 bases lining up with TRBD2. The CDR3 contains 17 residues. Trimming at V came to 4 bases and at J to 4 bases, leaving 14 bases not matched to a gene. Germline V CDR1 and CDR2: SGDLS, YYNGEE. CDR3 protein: CASSLGLGFVAADTQYF. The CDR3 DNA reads TGTGCCAGCAGCTTGGGACTAGGTTTCGTCGCAGCAGATACGCAGTATTTT.

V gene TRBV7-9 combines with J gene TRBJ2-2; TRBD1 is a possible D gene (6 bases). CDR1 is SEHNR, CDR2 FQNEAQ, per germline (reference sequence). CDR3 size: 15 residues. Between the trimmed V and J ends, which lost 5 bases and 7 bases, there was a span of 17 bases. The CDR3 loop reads CASSPDSPRGGELFF. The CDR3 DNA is TGTGCCAGCAGCCCGGACAGTCCTCGGGGCGGGGAGCTGTTTTTT. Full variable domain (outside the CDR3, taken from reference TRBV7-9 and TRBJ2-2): DTGVSQNPRHKITKRGQNVTFRCDPISEHNRLYWYRQTLGQGPEFLTYFQNEAQLEKSRLLSDRFSAERPKGSFSTLEIQRTEQGDSAMYLCASSPDSPRGGELFFGEGSRLTVL.

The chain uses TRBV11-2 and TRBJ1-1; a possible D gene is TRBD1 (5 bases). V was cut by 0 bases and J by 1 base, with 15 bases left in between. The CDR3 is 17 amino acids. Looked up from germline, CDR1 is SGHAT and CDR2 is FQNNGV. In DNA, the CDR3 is TGTGCCAGCAGCTTAGATGGGAGGTTTGGGGGGAACACTGAAGCTTTCTTT. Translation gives CASSLDGRFGGNTEAFF.

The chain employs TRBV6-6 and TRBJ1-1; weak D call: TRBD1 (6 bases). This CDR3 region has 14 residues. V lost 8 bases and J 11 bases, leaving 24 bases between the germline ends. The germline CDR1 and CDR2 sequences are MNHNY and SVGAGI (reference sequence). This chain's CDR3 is CASVSTQGLLSAFF. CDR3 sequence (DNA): TGTGCCAGCGTCTCCACGCAGGGGCTTCTTTCCGCTTTCTTT.

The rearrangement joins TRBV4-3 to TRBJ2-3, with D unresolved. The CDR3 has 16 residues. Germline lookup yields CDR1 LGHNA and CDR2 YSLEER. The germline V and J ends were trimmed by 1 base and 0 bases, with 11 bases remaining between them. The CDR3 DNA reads TGCGCCAGCAGCCAAGCTCCTGCGCCTAGCACAGATACGCAGTATTTT. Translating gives CASSQAPAPSTDTQYF.

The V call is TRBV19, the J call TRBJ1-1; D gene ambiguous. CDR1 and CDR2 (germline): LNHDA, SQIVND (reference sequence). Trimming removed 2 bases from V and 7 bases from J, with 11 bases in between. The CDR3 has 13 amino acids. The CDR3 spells CASSITGLNEAFF. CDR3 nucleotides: TGTGCCAGTAGTATAACTGGACTCAATGAAGCTTTCTTT.

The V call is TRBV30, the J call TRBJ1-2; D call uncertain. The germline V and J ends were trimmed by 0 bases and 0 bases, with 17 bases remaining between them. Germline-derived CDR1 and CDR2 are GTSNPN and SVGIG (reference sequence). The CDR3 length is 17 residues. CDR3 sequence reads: CAWSVQWRLPANYGYTF. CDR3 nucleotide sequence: TGTGCCTGGAGTGTACAATGGCGGCTACCAGCTAACTATGGCTACACCTTC.

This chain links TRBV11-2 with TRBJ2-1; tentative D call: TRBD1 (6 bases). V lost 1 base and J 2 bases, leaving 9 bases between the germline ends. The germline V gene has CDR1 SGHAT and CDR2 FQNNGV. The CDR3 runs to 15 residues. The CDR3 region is CASSLGWGPYNEQFF. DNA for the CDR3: TGTGCCAGCAGCTTAGGCTGGGGGCCCTACAATGAGCAGTTCTTC.

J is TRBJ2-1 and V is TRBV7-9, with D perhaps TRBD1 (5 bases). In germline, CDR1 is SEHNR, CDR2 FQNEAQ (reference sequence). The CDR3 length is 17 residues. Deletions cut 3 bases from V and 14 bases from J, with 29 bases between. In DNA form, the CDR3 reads TGTGCCAGCAGCTTCCCGGACAAGACAGATAGGGTGATTCTGGAGTTCTTC. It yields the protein CASSFPDKTDRVILEFF.

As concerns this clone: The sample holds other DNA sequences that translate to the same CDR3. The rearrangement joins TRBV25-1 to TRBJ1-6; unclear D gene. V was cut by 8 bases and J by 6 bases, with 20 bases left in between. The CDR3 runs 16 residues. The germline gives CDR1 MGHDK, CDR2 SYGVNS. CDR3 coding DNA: TGTGCCAGCCCTAGAAAACGGCGGCAGCCTAATTCACCCCTCCACTTT. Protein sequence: CASPRKRRQPNSPLHF.